This record covers a single TCR beta chain. V lost 0 bases to trimming and J lost 0 bases, with 17 bases between them. The CDR3 totals 18 residues. CDR1 and CDR2 (germline): SGHDN, FVKESK. This entry is derived from a study of blood T cell repertoires in COVID-19. Background on the study: Sample material is recorded as cDNA or gDNA derived from T cells, B-cell-depleted T cells, or PBMCs.

TCRdb's copy holds only in-frame clones and misses some; the assay was immunoSEQ multiplex PCR. The table has 150,000 to 200,000 clones, approximately 88% seen once. The sequence was collected from a woman in her forties or fifties with acute or convalescent COVID-19. The V call is TRBV14, the J call TRBJ1-1; D call uncertain. The source material was peripheral blood. The CDR3 DNA reads as TGTGCCAGCAGCCAAGATCCGAACGCGGAGGGTATGAACACTGAAGCTTTCTTT. It encodes CASSQDPNAEGMNTEAFF.